These T cell receptor beta chains were read from a single sample in a study of a mutant IDH1 vaccine in newly diagnosed glioma. Assay: immunoSEQ multiplex PCR; the TCRdb copy retains only in-frame clones and omits some. This sample has 30,000 to 40,000 clones, with around 90% found just once. These receptors lack a known antigen. Material: PBMCs, obtained from a glioma patient whose treatment included an IDH1 peptide vaccine. The receptor source for this set is a middle-aged woman with glioma. Both conserved end residues are part of each CDR3. The D gene is left open where the match is weak. Rows may omit the clone size; those that give it use once, few, many or a size class.

>TRBJ1-4|-|TRBV7-8|-
CASSLKPWSATNEKLFF
TGTGCCAGCAGCTTAAAGCCCTGGTCTGCAACTAATGAAAAACTGTTTTTT
>TRBJ2-7|TRBD1|TRBV5-1|once
CASSSSTGITEQYF
TGCGCCAGCAGCTCCTCGACAGGGATTACCGAGCAGTACTTC
>TRBJ2-2|-|TRBV10-1|once
CASSDTHGGTGELFF
TGCGCCAGCAGTGACACCCACGGGGGCACCGGGGAGCTGTTTTTT
>TRBJ1-1|-|TRBV29-1|few
CSVEGQTEAFF
TGCAGCGTTGAAGGACAGACTGAAGCTTTCTTT
>TRBJ2-1|TRBD1|TRBV2|-
CASRGDRGFSGRGSHEQFF
TGTGCCAGCAGGGGGGACAGGGGGTTTAGCGGGAGAGGTTCACATGAGCAGTTCTTC
>TRBJ2-2|-|TRBV5-1|-
CASSNPDTHTGELFF
TGCGCCAGCAGCAATCCTGACACTCACACCGGGGAGCTGTTTTTT
>TRBJ1-3|-|TRBV6-1|-
CAALGGYNTIYF
TGTGCCGCTCTGGGGGGGTACAACACCATATATTTT
>TRBJ1-2|-|TRBV10-2|-
CASSVGRSNYGYTF
TGCGCCAGCAGTGTTGGACGTTCTAACTATGGCTACACCTTC
>TRBJ2-5|-|TRBV6-5|-
CASVRGRIQETQYF
TGTGCCAGCGTTCGGGGGAGGATCCAAGAGACCCAGTACTTC
>TRBJ1-5|TRBD1|TRBV7-8|-
CASSQGQGVRGNQPQHF
TGTGCCAGCAGCCAGGGACAGGGAGTTCGGGGCAATCAGCCCCAGCATTTT
>TRBJ1-2|TRBD1|TRBV7-9|few
CASSQDRAHGYTF
TGTGCCAGCAGCCAAGACAGGGCCCATGGCTACACCTTC
>TRBJ2-1|TRBD2|TRBV19|-
CASSPNPGLAPYNEQFF
TGTGCCAGTAGTCCCAACCCTGGACTAGCGCCATACAATGAGCAGTTCTTC
>TRBJ1-6|-|TRBV4-2|-
CASSQEGDGKNSPLHF
TGTGCCAGCAGCCAAGAAGGGGATGGCAAAAATTCACCCCTCCACTTT
>TRBJ2-1|-|TRBV21-1|-
CASSPRLASSYNEQFF
TGTGCCAGCAGCCCTCGACTAGCGAGCTCCTACAATGAGCAGTTCTTC
>TRBJ2-4|-|TRBV6-6|once
CASSYSEERSF
TGTGCCAGCAGTTACTCGGAGGAGCGTAGCTTC
>TRBJ2-7|-|TRBV4-1|-
CASSQEMGYTSYEQYF
TGCGCCAGCAGCCAAGAGATGGGTTATACATCCTACGAGCAGTACTTC
>TRBJ1-4|-|TRBV30|-
CAWSVQGNEKLFF
TGTGCCTGGAGTGTTCAGGGGAACGAAAAACTGTTTTTT
>TRBJ2-2|-|TRBV25-1|-
CASTQDRGWNTGELFF
TGTGCCAGCACCCAGGATAGAGGGTGGAACACCGGGGAGCTGTTTTTT
>TRBJ2-7|-|TRBV4-2|-
CASSQDPRVGEQYF
TGTGCCAGCAGCCAAGACCCCAGGGTGGGCGAGCAGTACTTC
>TRBJ2-5|-|TRBV4-2|-
CASSPYPGAKTQYF
TGTGCCAGCAGCCCCTATCCGGGTGCAAAGACCCAGTACTTC
>TRBJ1-1|-|TRBV6-5|-
CASSYHDQAEAFF
TGTGCCAGCAGTTACCATGACCAGGCTGAAGCTTTCTTT
>TRBJ2-1|-|TRBV18|few
CASSPPSRGGNEQFF
TGTGCCAGCTCACCACCCTCCCGGGGTGGGAATGAGCAGTTCTTC
>TRBJ2-2|TRBD1|TRBV28|-
CATVRDRAGGELFF
TGTGCCACCGTCCGGGACAGGGCGGGCGGGGAGCTGTTTTTT
>TRBJ2-3|-|TRBV7-2|-
CASSLTDTQYF
TGTGCCAGCAGCCTCACAGATACGCAGTATTTT
>TRBJ1-1|-|TRBV5-4|-
CASSLRLGYTEAFF
TGTGCCAGCAGCTTACGATTGGGGTACACTGAAGCTTTCTTT
>TRBJ2-7|-|TRBV2|-
CASSEWQGYYEQYF
TGTGCCAGCAGTGAGTGGCAGGGATACTACGAGCAGTACTTC
>TRBJ1-2|TRBD1|TRBV2|-
CASKAAGGDYGYTF
TGTGCCAGCAAGGCCGCAGGGGGTGACTATGGCTACACCTTC
>TRBJ1-1|-|TRBV14|-
CATQRWQMNTEAFF
TGTGCCACCCAACGATGGCAGATGAACACTGAAGCTTTCTTT
>TRBJ1-1|-|TRBV19|once
CASRRNTEAFF
TGTGCCAGTAGGAGGAACACTGAAGCTTTCTTT
>TRBJ1-4|-|TRBV30|-
CAWSGGGEKLFF
TGTGCCTGGAGTGGTGGGGGTGAAAAACTGTTTTTT
>TRBJ1-1|-|TRBV7-9|-
CASSLGTVNTEAFF
TGTGCCAGCAGCTTAGGGACAGTGAACACTGAAGCTTTCTTT
>TRBJ1-1|-|TRBV6-5|-
CASSYDGLRRNTEAFF
TGTGCCAGCAGTTACGACGGCCTCAGAAGGAACACTGAAGCTTTCTTT
>TRBJ2-1|TRBD1|TRBV2|-
CASRDWDRGLNEQFF
TGTGCCAGCAGAGACTGGGACAGGGGCCTCAATGAGCAGTTCTTC
>TRBJ2-3|-|TRBV6-5|-
CASSHRVPSTDTQYF
TGTGCCAGCAGCCATAGAGTCCCTAGCACAGATACGCAGTATTTT
>TRBJ2-3|-|TRBV29-1|-
CSSRLLSSTDTQYF
TGCAGTTCCCGTTTGTTGTCTAGCACAGATACGCAGTATTTT
>TRBJ1-5|-|TRBV20-1|once
CSAGARTQHF
TGCAGTGCCGGGGCTAGGACCCAGCATTTT
>TRBJ1-5|-|TRBV9|-
CASSQSGDSNQPQHF
TGTGCCAGCAGCCAGTCAGGGGATAGCAATCAGCCCCAGCATTTT
>TRBJ2-1|TRBD2|TRBV5-1|-
CASMESGRAHEQFF
TGCGCCAGCATGGAGAGCGGGAGGGCCCATGAGCAGTTCTTC
>TRBJ2-7|TRBD1|TRBV14|-
CASSQRQGMTYEQYF
TGTGCCAGCAGCCAACGACAGGGTATGACCTACGAGCAGTACTTC
>TRBJ2-3|TRBD2|TRBV5-8|once
CASSWGLAGGGDTQYF
TGTGCCAGCAGCTGGGGACTAGCGGGGGGTGGAGATACGCAGTATTTT
>TRBJ1-1|-|TRBV29-1|few
CSVLTGNTEAFF
TGCAGCGTTCTAACAGGGAACACTGAAGCTTTCTTT
>TRBJ2-2|-|TRBV5-4|-
CASSTGASHTGELFF
TGTGCCAGCAGCACGGGGGCCTCCCACACCGGGGAGCTGTTTTTT
>TRBJ1-4|-|TRBV7-9|-
CASSSQGRNEKLFF
TGTGCCAGCAGCTCACAGGGTAGGAATGAAAAACTGTTTTTT
>TRBJ1-1|TRBD1|TRBV5-4|-
CASSLATGGRTEAFF
TGTGCCAGCAGCTTGGCTACAGGGGGCCGCACTGAAGCTTTCTTT
>TRBJ1-5|-|TRBV5-1|-
CASSLVSDSNQPQHF
TGCGCCAGCAGCTTGGTTTCCGATAGCAATCAGCCCCAGCATTTT
>TRBJ1-4|TRBD1|TRBV6-6|-
CASSPGQGSYEKLFF
TGTGCCAGCAGCCCCGGACAGGGATCATATGAAAAACTGTTTTTT
>TRBJ2-2|-|TRBV6-1|-
CASSEAGIRSDTGELFF
TGTGCCAGCAGTGAAGCGGGGATTAGGTCGGACACCGGGGAGCTGTTTTTT
>TRBJ1-1|TRBD1|TRBV6-5|-
CASRGQGANTEAFF
TGTGCCAGCAGGGGACAGGGGGCGAACACTGAAGCTTTCTTT
>TRBJ2-7|-|TRBV6-6|-
CASSHLGPPYEQYF
TGTGCCAGCAGTCACTTGGGACCCCCTTACGAGCAGTACTTC
>TRBJ1-1|-|TRBV15|-
CATSRESARDTEAFF
TGTGCCACCAGCAGAGAATCAGCGAGGGACACTGAAGCTTTCTTT